These T cell receptor beta chains were read from a single sample in a study of T cell responses to AZD1222 COVID-19 vaccine. Sequenced by immunoSEQ multiplex PCR; TCRdb stores in-frame clones only, minus some. The sample holds roughly 100,000 clones, 90% seen once. The sequences come from peripheral blood, collected on day 0 of AZD1222 vaccination. These receptors were obtained from an adult in good health. Each CDR3 is given without its conserved first and last residue.

TRBV27	TRBJ2-7	ASSLSGQAAEQY
TRBV30	TRBJ1-5	AWSVQGGHVQPQH
TRBV10-2	TRBJ1-2	ASSDFGGTINYGYT
TRBV30	TRBJ1-5	AWSRTGNQPQH
TRBV18	TRBJ2-4	ASSPRFAEKKAKNIQY
TRBV6-6	TRBJ2-7	ASSPPLLNRANYEQY
TRBV5-1	TRBJ2-1	ASKLQGRDEQF
TRBV9	TRBJ1-3	ASGAPGRSSGNTIY
TRBV18	TRBJ2-5	ASSPNQETQY
TRBV19	TRBJ1-1	ASSPAGMNTEAF
TRBV5-6	TRBJ2-3	ASSLGGDTQY
TRBV12-3/TRBV12-4	TRBJ2-7	ASSFTGGYEQY
TRBV7-2	TRBJ2-7	ASSLSSGGDYEQY
TRBV5-1	TRBJ1-6	ASSWDRGSNSPLH
TRBV24-1	TRBJ2-5	ATSDPGTRSETQY
TRBV12-3/TRBV12-4	TRBJ1-6	ASSFQDSPLH
TRBV19	TRBJ2-3	ASSRVGGTGTDTQY
TRBV4-3	TRBJ2-1	ASSQETGVHNEQF
TRBV7-9	TRBJ1-6	ASSTDRPSLFYNSPLH
TRBV6-5	TRBJ1-2	ASNGALGYT
TRBV7-9	TRBJ2-3	ASSPSTDTQY
TRBV6-5	TRBJ1-1	ASSYSTDGEGW
TRBV29-1	TRBJ2-7	SVRSSSTEQY
TRBV3-1/TRBV3-2	TRBJ2-7	ASSHLRDTAYEQY
TRBV28	TRBJ1-6	ASSSLREIDSPLH
TRBV5-4	TRBJ1-1	ASRTGGDTEAF
TRBV5-1	TRBJ1-1	ASSYGSATRGMNTEAF
TRBV24-1	TRBJ2-7	ATEDRGYEQY
TRBV18	TRBJ1-1	ASSPPDGEAF
TRBV7-2	TRBJ1-6	ASSLAWGTLNSPLH
TRBV6-5	TRBJ2-4	ASSYSGGAGKNIQY
TRBV4-1	TRBJ2-7	ASSQGTSPRGYEQY
TRBV10-3	TRBJ1-6	AISEGTGRNSPLH
TRBV12-3/TRBV12-4	TRBJ2-3	ASSFVVDTQY
TRBV24-1	TRBJ1-2	ATSDRGGGYT
TRBV5-1	TRBJ2-2	ASSTGASNTGELF
TRBV28	TRBJ1-2	ASSLDSYGYT
TRBV6-6	TRBJ2-5	ASSTTGFATQY
TRBV6-5	TRBJ2-7	ASSVLGGLYEQY
TRBV6-2/TRBV6-3	TRBJ1-4	ASSYLQLATNEKLF
TRBV27	TRBJ1-1	ASSPRQAYTEAF
TRBV28	TRBJ2-3	ASSFLGLRRVTDTQY
TRBV6-5	TRBJ1-1	ASSSYRDTEAF
TRBV30	TRBJ1-2	AWSVQGRRGYT
TRBV12-5	TRBJ2-1	ASGPGGVYNEQF
TRBV7-3	TRBJ2-5	ASSQDGRGGFETQY